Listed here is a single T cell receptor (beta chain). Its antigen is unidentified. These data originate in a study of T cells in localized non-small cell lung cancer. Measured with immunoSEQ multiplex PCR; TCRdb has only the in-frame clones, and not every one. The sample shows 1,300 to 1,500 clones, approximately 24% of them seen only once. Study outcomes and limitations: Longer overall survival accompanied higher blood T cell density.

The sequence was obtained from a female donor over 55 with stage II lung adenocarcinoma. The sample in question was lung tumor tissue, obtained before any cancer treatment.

The CDR3 DNA is TGCGCCAGCAGGACATCCGGGACTAGCGGGGCTGGGGAGCAGTACTTC. Amino acids: CASRTSGTSGAGEQYF. This rearrangement joins TRBV5-1 to TRBJ2-7, with 13 bases that match TRBD2. With 5 bases clipped from V and 7 bases from J, the junction kept 12 bases outside the gene matches. Germline CDR1 reads SGHRS; CDR2 reads YFSETQ. The CDR3 has 16 amino acids.